Given below is one TCR beta chain in context. This sample was taken from a study of blood T cell repertoires in COVID-19. Looking at the study overall: Sources were T cells, B-cell-depleted T cells, or PBMCs; the material itself was cDNA or gDNA.

Libraries were prepared by immunoSEQ multiplex PCR; TCRdb keeps only in-frame clonotypes and omits some of them. In the table there are fewer than 250,000 clones, around 83% of which are singletons. V lost 3 bases to trimming and J lost 0 bases, with 24 bases between them. CDR1 and CDR2 (germline): MDHEN, SYDVKM. This CDR3 comprises 19 residues. V gene TRBV28 combines with J gene TRBJ2-7; D not resolved. Sequencing was carried out using peripheral blood. The TCR comes from a middle-aged man with active or convalescent COVID-19. DNA for the CDR3: TGTGCCAGCAGTTTGGCGGCCTCACTGTCAACCTATAGCTCCTACGAGCAGTACTTC. It encodes CASSLAASLSTYSSYEQYF.